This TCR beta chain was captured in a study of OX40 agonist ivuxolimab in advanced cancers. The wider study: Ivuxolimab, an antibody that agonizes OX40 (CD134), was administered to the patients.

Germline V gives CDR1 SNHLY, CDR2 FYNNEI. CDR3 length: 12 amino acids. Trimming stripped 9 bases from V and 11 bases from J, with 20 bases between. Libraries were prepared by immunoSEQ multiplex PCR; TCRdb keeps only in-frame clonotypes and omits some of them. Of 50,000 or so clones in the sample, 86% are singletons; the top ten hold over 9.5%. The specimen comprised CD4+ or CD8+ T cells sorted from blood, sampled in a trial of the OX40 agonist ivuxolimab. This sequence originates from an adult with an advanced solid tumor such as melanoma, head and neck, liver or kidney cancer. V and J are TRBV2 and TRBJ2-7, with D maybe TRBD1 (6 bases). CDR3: CARRDLRDTEYF. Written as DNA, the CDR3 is TGTGCCAGGAGAGACCTCCGGGACACTGAGTACTTC.